This T cell receptor beta chain was profiled in a study of shared clonotypes between healthy human individuals. In the study overall: Used for every donor were three CD4 naive, three CD4 memory, two CD8 naive and one CD8 memory plate.

This clone showed up just once. Produced via immunoSEQ multiplex PCR; TCRdb's table is partial and in-frame only. The table shows 2 million to 2.5 million clones, with approximately 95% occurring only once. Healthy adults negative for HIV, lacking recent acute infections or vaccinations, served as donors. Both subsets, CD45RA+ naive and CD45RA-negative memory, were split from the CD4+ cells. V gave up 3 bases and J gave up 3 bases; unmatched junction bases: 6. The V gene's germline CDR1 is SGHNT and CDR2 YYREEE (reference sequence). The CDR3 extends over 15 amino acids. This chain uses TRBV5-4 with TRBJ1-2; 9 nucleotides align to TRBD1. The sequence derives from a man aged 18-30 years in good health. Some clones in this sample may be carry-over from other donors' samples. The material sequenced was naive CD4+ T cells from PBMCs. Subset specified: CD45RA+ positively selected. CDR3 residues: CASSWGQGSHYGYTF. CDR3 nucleotide sequence: TGTGCCAGCAGCTGGGGACAGGGCTCACACTATGGCTACACCTTC.